The rows below give T cell receptor beta chains drawn from one sample of a study of T cells after yellow fever vaccination. Via MiXCR, TCRdb re-called the 5' RACE reads, giving one row per CDR3 protein. There are 45,000 to 75,000 distinct CDR3 sequences in the sample; around 6.1% occur only once, and 31% lies in the top ten. Sequenced here: PBMCs, either bulk or a sorted T-cell subset (CD4+, CD8+, memory, or dextramer-sorted; not recorded which), sampled on the day of the yellow fever booster vaccination. These receptors all stem from a man aged 18 to 30 who received the YFV17D yellow fever vaccine. CDR3s include the opening cysteine and the closing phenylalanine or tryptophan. The order of the fields is clone size, J gene, V gene, D gene, CDR3 DNA, CDR3 protein. D genes are given only for firm matches. A row's size may be missing; if present it is once, few, many or a size class.

clone size: few
J gene: TRBJ1-2
V gene: TRBV11-2
D gene: .
CDR3 DNA: TGTGCCAGCAGCTTCGGGCCCAGTTATGGCTACACCTTC
CDR3 protein: CASSFGPSYGYTF

clone size: few
J gene: TRBJ1-5
V gene: TRBV25-1
D gene: .
CDR3 DNA: TGTGCCAGCAGTAGTGGTACTCTCCCCCAGCATTTT
CDR3 protein: CASSSGTLPQHF

clone size: .
J gene: TRBJ2-1
V gene: TRBV7-7
D gene: TRBD2
CDR3 DNA: TGTGCCAGCAGCCCGGGACTAGTCGATGAGCAGTTCTTC
CDR3 protein: CASSPGLVDEQFF

clone size: many
J gene: TRBJ2-1
V gene: TRBV20-1
D gene: .
CDR3 DNA: TGCAGTGCTAGAAGGGGGGTGGCATATGAGCAGTTCTTC
CDR3 protein: CSARRGVAYEQFF

clone size: many
J gene: TRBJ2-1
V gene: TRBV10-3
D gene: .
CDR3 DNA: TGTGCCATTGAGCGACAGTTGCGGGGCCATGAGCAGTTCTTC
CDR3 protein: CAIERQLRGHEQFF

clone size: many
J gene: TRBJ2-4
V gene: TRBV7-2
D gene: .
CDR3 DNA: TGTGCCAGCAGTCGGGCCCTAGCCAAAAACATTCAGTACTTC
CDR3 protein: CASSRALAKNIQYF

clone size: few
J gene: TRBJ1-6
V gene: TRBV4-1
D gene: .
CDR3 DNA: TGCGCCAGCAGCCAAGTCCAAAGCTCCTATAATTCACCCCTCCACTTT
CDR3 protein: CASSQVQSSYNSPLHF

clone size: many
J gene: TRBJ1-1
V gene: TRBV4-1
D gene: .
CDR3 DNA: TGCGCCAGCAGCCAAAGCGGGAATGCAGACACTGAAGCTTTCTTT
CDR3 protein: CASSQSGNADTEAFF

clone size: many
J gene: TRBJ2-7
V gene: TRBV18
D gene: .
CDR3 DNA: TGTGCCAGCTCACCAATCTGGGAGGCCTACGAGCAGTACTTC
CDR3 protein: CASSPIWEAYEQYF

clone size: many
J gene: TRBJ2-6
V gene: TRBV20-1
D gene: .
CDR3 DNA: TGCAGTGCTAGGACCCGGGGCCTCACCAACGTCCTGACTTTC
CDR3 protein: CSARTRGLTNVLTF

clone size: many
J gene: TRBJ1-2
V gene: TRBV5-5
D gene: .
CDR3 DNA: TGTGCCAGCAGCTTGCCCCGACTCTCGGGGGGCTACACCTTC
CDR3 protein: CASSLPRLSGGYTF

clone size: many
J gene: TRBJ2-3
V gene: TRBV10-3
D gene: TRBD2
CDR3 DNA: TGTGCCATGAAAGCCTCGGGGGGGCCCGCCACAGATACGCAGTATTTT
CDR3 protein: CAMKASGGPATDTQYF